This TCR beta chain was captured by sequencing in a study of control samples from healthy donors and cancer patients. Trimming took 6 bases from V and 5 from J; bases not matched to a gene: 8. Germline V lookup: CDR1 SGHAT, CDR2 FQDESV (reference sequence). CDR3 length equals 16 residues. Produced via immunoSEQ multiplex PCR; TCRdb's table is partial and in-frame only. The sample carries about 77,000 clones, 85% to 95% recorded once. The TCR was taken from a woman in her sixties in good health. The genes are TRBV11-1 and TRBJ2-7; TRBD2 matches 15 bases. Sequences were obtained from blood. The CDR3 reads CASSRTSGRAGDEQYF. CDR3 sequence (DNA): TGTGCCAGCAGTCGGACTAGCGGGAGGGCCGGGGACGAGCAGTACTTC.